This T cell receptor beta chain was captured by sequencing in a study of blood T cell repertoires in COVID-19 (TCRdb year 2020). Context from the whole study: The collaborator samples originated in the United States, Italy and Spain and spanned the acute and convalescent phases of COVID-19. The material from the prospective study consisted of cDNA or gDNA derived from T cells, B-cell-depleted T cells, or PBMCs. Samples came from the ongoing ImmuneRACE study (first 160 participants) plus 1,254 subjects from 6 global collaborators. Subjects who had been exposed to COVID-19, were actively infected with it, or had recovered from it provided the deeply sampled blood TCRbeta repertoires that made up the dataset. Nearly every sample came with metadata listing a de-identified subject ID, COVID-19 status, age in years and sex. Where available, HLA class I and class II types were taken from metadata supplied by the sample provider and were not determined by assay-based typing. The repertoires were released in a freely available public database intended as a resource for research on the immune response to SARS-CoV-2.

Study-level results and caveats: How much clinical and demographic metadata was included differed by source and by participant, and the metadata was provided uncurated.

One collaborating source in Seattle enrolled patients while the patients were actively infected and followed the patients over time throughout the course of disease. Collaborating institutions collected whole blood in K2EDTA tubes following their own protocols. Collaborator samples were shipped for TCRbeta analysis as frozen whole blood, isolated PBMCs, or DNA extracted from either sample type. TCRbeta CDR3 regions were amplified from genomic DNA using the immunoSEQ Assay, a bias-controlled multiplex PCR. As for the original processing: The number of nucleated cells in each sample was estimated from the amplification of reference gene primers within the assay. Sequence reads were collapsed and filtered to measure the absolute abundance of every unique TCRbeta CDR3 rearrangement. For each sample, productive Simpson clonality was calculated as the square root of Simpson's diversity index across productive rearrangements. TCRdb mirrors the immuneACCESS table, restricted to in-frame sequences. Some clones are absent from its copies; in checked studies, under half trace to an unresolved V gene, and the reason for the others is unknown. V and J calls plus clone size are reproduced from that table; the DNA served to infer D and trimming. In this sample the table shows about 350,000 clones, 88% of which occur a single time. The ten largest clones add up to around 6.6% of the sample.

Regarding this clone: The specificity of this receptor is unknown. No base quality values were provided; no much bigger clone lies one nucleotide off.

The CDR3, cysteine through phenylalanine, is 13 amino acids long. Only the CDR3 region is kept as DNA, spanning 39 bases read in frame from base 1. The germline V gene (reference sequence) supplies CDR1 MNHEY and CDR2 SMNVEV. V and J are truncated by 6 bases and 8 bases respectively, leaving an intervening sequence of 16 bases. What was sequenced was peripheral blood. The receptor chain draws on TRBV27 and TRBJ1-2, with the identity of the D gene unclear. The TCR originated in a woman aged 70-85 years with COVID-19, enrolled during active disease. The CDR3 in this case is CASSDSPLRGYTF. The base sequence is TGTGCCAGCAGCGATTCCCCCCTGCGAGGCTACACCTTC.